This section outlines one TCR beta chain sequence together with its context. The source of the sample is a study of PD-L1 blockade in urothelial cancer. Trimming shortened V by 6 bases and J by 1 base, and 16 bases separated the two germline ends. CDR1 and CDR2 (germline): MDHEN, SYDVKM. This CDR3 comprises 16 residues. Time point meaning: peripheral blood 6 weeks after treatment start. Patients were diagnosed with urothelial carcinoma, either locally advanced or metastatic. Sequencing was performed with immunoSEQ multiplex PCR; in TCRdb, only in-frame clones are kept and a portion is missing. The sample holds over 15,000 clones, under 85% seen once.

The chain employs TRBV28 and TRBJ2-1, with TRBD2 as a possible D gene (6 bases). Sequencing was performed on PBMCs, taken around atezolizumab (anti-PD-L1) treatment. The sequence came from a man aged 50 or older with urothelial cancer. CDR3 loop: CASSLLGGASYNEQFF. In DNA form, the CDR3 reads TGTGCCAGCAGCCTACTGGGCGGGGCGTCCTACAATGAGCAGTTCTTC.